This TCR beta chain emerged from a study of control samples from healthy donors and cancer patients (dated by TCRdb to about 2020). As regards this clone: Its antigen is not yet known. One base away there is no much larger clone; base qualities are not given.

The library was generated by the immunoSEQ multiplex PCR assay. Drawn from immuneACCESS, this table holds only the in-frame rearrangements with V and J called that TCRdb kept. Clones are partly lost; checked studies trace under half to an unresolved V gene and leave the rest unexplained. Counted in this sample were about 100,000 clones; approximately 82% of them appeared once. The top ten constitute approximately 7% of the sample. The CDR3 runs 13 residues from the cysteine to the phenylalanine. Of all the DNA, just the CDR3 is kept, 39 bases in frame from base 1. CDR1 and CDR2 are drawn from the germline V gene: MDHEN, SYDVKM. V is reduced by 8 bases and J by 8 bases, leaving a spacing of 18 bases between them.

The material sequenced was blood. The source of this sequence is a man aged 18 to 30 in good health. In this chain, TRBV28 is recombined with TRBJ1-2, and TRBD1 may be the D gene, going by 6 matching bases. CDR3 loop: CASAPREGEGYTF. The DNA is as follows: TGTGCCAGCGCCCCCCGAGAGGGGGAAGGCTACACCTTC.